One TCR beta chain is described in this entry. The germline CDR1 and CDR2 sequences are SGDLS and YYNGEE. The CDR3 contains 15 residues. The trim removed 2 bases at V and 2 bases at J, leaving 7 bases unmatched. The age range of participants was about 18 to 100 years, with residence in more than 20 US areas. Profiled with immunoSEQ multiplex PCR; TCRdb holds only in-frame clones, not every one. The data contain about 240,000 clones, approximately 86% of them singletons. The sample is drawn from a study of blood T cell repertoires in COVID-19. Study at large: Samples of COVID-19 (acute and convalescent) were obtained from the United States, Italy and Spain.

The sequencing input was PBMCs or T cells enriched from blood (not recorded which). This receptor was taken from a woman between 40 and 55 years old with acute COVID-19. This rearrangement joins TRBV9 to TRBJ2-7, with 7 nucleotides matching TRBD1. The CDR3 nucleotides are TGTGCCAGCAGCGTGAGGACAGGACTTACCTACGAGCAGTACTTC. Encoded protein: CASSVRTGLTYEQYF. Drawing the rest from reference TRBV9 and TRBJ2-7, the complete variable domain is DSGVTQTPKHLITATGQRVTLRCSPRSGDLSVYWYQQSLDQGLQFLIQYYNGEERAKGNILERFSAQQFPDLHSELNLSSLELGDSALYFCASSVRTGLTYEQYFGPGTRLTVT.